This T cell receptor beta chain was recovered during a study of cytomegalovirus exposure and HLA in healthy donors. Across the study: Later, an analysis reported that the 95 to 150 validation repertoires had used the same platform as the approximately 600 first-cohort repertoires.

Regarding the study as a whole: In vitro experiments confirmed that three CMV-associated chains were specific for CMV antigens. According to the study, roughly 160 TCR beta chains were cytomegalovirus-associated.

These donors were members of the approximately 110-subject validation cohort, a group separate from the approximately 670-subject first cohort. V dropped 2 bases and J dropped 5; count of bases not matched to a gene: 1. The CDR3 covers 13 residues. Germline assignment: CDR1 SGDLS and CDR2 YYNGEE. The method was immunoSEQ multiplex PCR; TCRdb's version includes in-frame clones alone and lacks a portion of them. Of almost 65,000 clones in the sample, 75% to 90% were seen once. In this sample, this clone turned up a few times. Its antigen is as yet unknown. Input material: PBMCs. The chain recombines TRBV9 with TRBJ2-4; 7 bases match TRBD1. This clonotype was sampled from a woman between 18 and 29 years old in good health and CMV-seronegative. CDR3 in DNA: TGTGCCAGCAGCGTGGGGACAGAAAACATTCAGTACTTC. Protein product: CASSVGTENIQYF.